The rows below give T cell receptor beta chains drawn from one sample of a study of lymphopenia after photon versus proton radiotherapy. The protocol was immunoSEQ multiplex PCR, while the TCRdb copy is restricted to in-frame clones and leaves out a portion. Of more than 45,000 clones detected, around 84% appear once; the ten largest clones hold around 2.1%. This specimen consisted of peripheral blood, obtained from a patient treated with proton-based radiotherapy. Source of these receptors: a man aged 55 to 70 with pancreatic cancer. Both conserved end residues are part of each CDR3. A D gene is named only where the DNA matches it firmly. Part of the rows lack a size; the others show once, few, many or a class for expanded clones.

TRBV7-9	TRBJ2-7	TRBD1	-	CASSLAIGQGAPEQYF	TGTGCCAGCAGCTTAGCTATTGGGCAGGGGGCGCCCGAGCAGTACTTC
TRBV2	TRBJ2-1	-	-	CASSVGNRGIYNEQFF	TGTGCCAGCAGTGTGGGTAATAGGGGAATTTACAATGAGCAGTTCTTC
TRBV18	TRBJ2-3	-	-	CASSPRAVTDTQYF	TGTGCCAGCTCACCAAGGGCGGTGACAGATACGCAGTATTTT
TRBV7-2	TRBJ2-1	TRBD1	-	CASSLTTGISYNEQFF	TGTGCCAGCAGCCTCACGACAGGGATCTCCTACAATGAGCAGTTCTTC
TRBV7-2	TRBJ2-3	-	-	CASSSQAGLSTDTQYF	TGTGCCAGCAGCTCGCAGGCGGGGCTCAGCACAGATACGCAGTATTTT
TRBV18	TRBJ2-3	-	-	CASSRDSSAADTQYF	TGTGCCAGCTCACGCGACAGTTCGGCGGCAGATACGCAGTATTTT
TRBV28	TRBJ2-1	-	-	CASSSALEQFF	TGTGCCAGCAGCTCAGCCTTGGAGCAGTTCTTC
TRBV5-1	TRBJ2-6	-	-	CASSLPTTGSGANVLTF	TGCGCCAGCAGCTTGCCGACAACAGGGTCTGGGGCCAACGTCCTGACTTTC
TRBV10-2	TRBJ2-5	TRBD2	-	CASSEGSGTLETQYF	TGCGCCAGCAGTGAGGGTAGCGGGACCTTAGAGACCCAGTACTTC
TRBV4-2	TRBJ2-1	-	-	CASSQNGQGGEQFF	TGTGCCAGCAGCCAAAATGGGCAGGGTGGTGAGCAGTTCTTC
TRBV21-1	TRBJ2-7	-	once	CASSNGDGLASSYEQYF	TGTGCCAGCAGCAATGGAGACGGACTGGCCAGCTCCTACGAGCAGTACTTC
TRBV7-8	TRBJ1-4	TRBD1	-	CASSPGQENEKLFF	TGTGCCAGCAGCCCTGGACAGGAGAATGAAAAACTGTTTTTT
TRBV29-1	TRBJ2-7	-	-	CSGRDLYEQYF	TGCAGCGGACGAGATCTCTACGAGCAGTACTTC
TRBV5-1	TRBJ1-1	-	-	CASSLVSGSNTEAFF	TGCGCCAGCAGCTTGGTCTCAGGGTCGAACACTGAAGCTTTCTTT
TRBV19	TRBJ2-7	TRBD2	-	CASSYLGGRGAEQYF	TGTGCCAGTAGTTACTTAGGCGGGAGGGGCGCCGAGCAGTACTTC
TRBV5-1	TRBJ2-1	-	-	CASSLHLDSDNEQFF	TGCGCCAGCAGCTTGCATTTGGACAGCGACAATGAGCAGTTCTTC
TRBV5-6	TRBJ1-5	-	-	CASSVARGQPQHF	TGTGCCAGCAGCGTCGCGCGCGGTCAGCCCCAGCATTTT
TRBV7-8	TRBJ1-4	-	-	CASSLFGHGGEKLFF	TGTGCCAGCAGCTTATTCGGGCATGGAGGTGAAAAACTGTTTTTT
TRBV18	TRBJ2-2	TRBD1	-	CASSPLPRTGNTGELFF	TGTGCCAGCTCACCACTTCCTAGGACAGGGAACACCGGGGAGCTGTTTTTT
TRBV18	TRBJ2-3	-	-	CASSPDTDTQYF	TGTGCCAGCTCACCAGACACAGATACGCAGTATTTT
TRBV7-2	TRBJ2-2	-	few	CASSFVGGNTGELFF	TGTGCCAGCAGCTTCGTGGGAGGGAACACCGGGGAGCTGTTTTTT
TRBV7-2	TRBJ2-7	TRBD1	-	CASASTGVGEQYF	TGTGCCAGCGCATCGACAGGGGTTGGCGAGCAGTACTTC
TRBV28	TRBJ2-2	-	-	CASSLYLAGELFF	TGTGCCAGCAGTTTATATTTGGCCGGGGAGCTGTTTTTT
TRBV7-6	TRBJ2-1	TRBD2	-	CASSLGSGAGGRNEQFF	TGTGCCAGCAGCTTAGGGTCCGGGGCGGGAGGGAGGAATGAGCAGTTCTTC
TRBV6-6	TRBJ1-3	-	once	CASSQTGDPGNTIYF	TGTGCCAGCAGTCAAACCGGGGATCCAGGAAACACCATATATTTT
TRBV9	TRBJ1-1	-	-	CASSVGTPTAEAFF	TGTGCCAGCAGCGTAGGAACCCCCACGGCGGAAGCTTTCTTT
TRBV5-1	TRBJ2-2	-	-	CASSAKTGNTGELFF	TGCGCCAGCAGCGCGAAGACAGGTAACACCGGGGAGCTGTTTTTT
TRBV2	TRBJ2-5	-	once	CASSELATPQETQYF	TGTGCCAGCAGTGAACTTGCGACTCCTCAAGAGACCCAGTACTTC
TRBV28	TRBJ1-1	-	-	CASSSRRTEAFF	TGTGCCAGCAGTTCAAGGAGGACTGAAGCTTTCTTT
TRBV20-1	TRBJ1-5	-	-	CSAKTGQPQHF	TGCAGTGCTAAAACAGGCCAGCCCCAGCATTTT
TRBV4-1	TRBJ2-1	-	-	CASSQPRVGNEQFF	TGCGCCAGCAGCCAGCCTAGAGTTGGCAATGAGCAGTTCTTC
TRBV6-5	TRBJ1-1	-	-	CASSWGRLRANTEAFF	TGTGCCAGCAGTTGGGGGAGGCTTCGAGCCAACACTGAAGCTTTCTTT
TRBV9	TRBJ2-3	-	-	CASSVGGNGGTDTQYF	TGTGCCAGCAGCGTAGGGGGCAACGGGGGCACAGATACGCAGTATTTT
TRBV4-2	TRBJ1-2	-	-	CASSQDHGGDYYGYTF	TGTGCCAGCAGCCAAGATCATGGAGGGGATTATTATGGCTACACCTTC
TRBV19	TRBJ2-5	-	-	CASSAGTARETQYF	TGTGCCAGTAGTGCCGGGACGGCTCGGGAGACCCAGTACTTC